This is a list of T cell receptor beta chains from one sample in a study of CD8 T cells in ankylosing spondylitis. TCRdb redid the calling of the 5' RACE reads with MiXCR, one entry per CDR3 protein. The sample shows approximately 260,000 distinct CDR3 sequences, 15% to 20% of them seen only once. Sample: blood, either unsorted or a sorted T cell fraction (not recorded which). The receptors stem from a male donor with ankylosing spondylitis or in good health (not recorded which). Both conserved end residues are part of each CDR3. Fields, in order: J gene, V gene, CDR3 protein.

TRBJ2-2	TRBV28	CASSFSQNTGELFF
TRBJ2-7	TRBV10-3	CAISESQGVTYEQYF
TRBJ2-7	TRBV5-5	CASSRKQGPYEQYF
TRBJ2-1	TRBV29-1	CSGFGPLSGEQFF
TRBJ2-5	TRBV7-9	CASSLVGPQETQYF
TRBJ2-5	TRBV12-3/TRBV12-4	CASRKQGLQETQYF
TRBJ2-1	TRBV9	CASSVGSGNNEQFF
TRBJ2-5	TRBV12-3/TRBV12-4	CACSLGLDRLAVGETQYF
TRBJ2-7	TRBV27	CASGQGSEQYF
TRBJ2-1	TRBV11-2	CASSPSPQSSYNEQFF
TRBJ2-2	TRBV12-3/TRBV12-4	CAISPAGTNTGELFF
TRBJ2-2	TRBV29-1	CSVLGINTGELFF
TRBJ1-1	TRBV12-3/TRBV12-4	CASSLAGQNTEAFF
TRBJ2-1	TRBV20-1	CSAERDREENEQFF
TRBJ2-7	TRBV5-1	CASSFPEASSYEQYF
TRBJ2-5	TRBV20-1	CSARVSAGQETQYF
TRBJ2-1	TRBV27	CASSLNGGERFF
TRBJ2-7	TRBV19	CASNRNGAGTYEQYF
TRBJ2-3	TRBV7-9	CASSRGGQISTDTQYF
TRBJ2-7	TRBV29-1	CSVAGRPNVHEQYF
TRBJ2-7	TRBV4-1	CASSQERTAYEQYF
TRBJ2-3	TRBV6-5	CASLRDTDTDTQYF
TRBJ2-2	TRBV6-5	CASSYSVQGGTGELFF
TRBJ2-2	TRBV7-3	CASSLTVAGNTGELFF
TRBJ1-5	TRBV6-2/TRBV6-3	CASSRSTGSNQPQHF
TRBJ1-4	TRBV5-1	CASSLIEGELFF
TRBJ2-5	TRBV12-3/TRBV12-4	CASSPALAGETQYF
TRBJ2-7	TRBV29-1	CSVEGLGGEVYEQYF
TRBJ2-5	TRBV7-9	CASSSGRRQETQYF